This TCR beta chain was sequenced during a study of T-cell memory formation after mild COVID-19. Findings and limits, study-wide: Cross-reactive memory seemingly joined, as some responding clones were found in pre-infection memory. Clones that contracted clustered mainly in CM and EM if CD4+ and in EMRA if CD8+.

TCRdb reprocessed the 5' RACE reads via MiXCR and lists one record per CDR3 protein. The table has about 190,000 distinct CDR3 sequences, roughly a fifth seen once. This CDR3 region has 14 residues. The germline V and J ends were trimmed by 0 bases and 5 bases, with 10 bases remaining between them. CDR1 is MGHRA, CDR2 YSYEKL, per germline. A word on this clonotype: Its antigen is still unknown.

This TCR was sampled from an adult woman who had mild COVID-19 (a few samples of this study predate the infection). Cell type and time point are not known. V gene TRBV4-1 combines with J gene TRBJ2-5, with unresolved D. Sequenced sample: PBMCs or a T cell subset sorted from them (not recorded which). The CDR3, as DNA: TGCGCCAGCAGCCAAGAAGCGACAAGGGAGACCCAGTACTTC. Amino acid sequence: CASSQEATRETQYF.